This T cell receptor beta chain was retrieved from a study of blood T cells in healthy people across ages. Combining a sample-barcoded 5' primer with a J-beta primer mix, a second PCR ran for roughly 7 to 12 cycles. Every cDNA was tagged by a template-switch adaptor with 12 random nucleotides. TCRdb reanalysed the 5' RACE reads using MiXCR and keeps one entry per CDR3 protein. Of over a million distinct CDR3 sequences in the sample, 35% to 45% were seen once. Ranging in age from about 6 to 100, the donors were healthy Caucasian individuals from Russia. General observations from the study: As naive T cell percentage varied, TCR beta diversity correlated strongly with it. Naive and antigen-experienced cells were not separated, limiting conclusive comparison.

Points on this clonotype: As yet, its antigen is unknown.

Sequenced material: blood. This receptor was taken from a woman aged 18-30 years in good health.

The CDR3 DNA reads TGTGCCAGCAGTTTATCCGGACGAGCGGGAAGCCTCGAGCAGTTCTTC. Protein product: CASSLSGRAGSLEQFF. This sequence joins TRBV27 and TRBJ2-1, with 7 bases lining up with TRBD2. With 0 bases clipped from V and 10 bases from J, the junction kept 12 bases outside the gene matches. The CDR3 extends over 16 amino acids. Germline V gene lookup returns CDR1 MNHEY and CDR2 SMNVEV (reference sequence).